These T cell receptor beta chains were read from a single sample in a study of control samples from healthy donors and cancer patients. Sequenced by immunoSEQ multiplex PCR; TCRdb stores in-frame clones only, minus some. The sample includes roughly 150,000 clones, about 91% of them seen just once. The sequenced material came from blood. Every receptor here comes from a man between 18 and 29 years old in good health. CDR3s include the opening cysteine and the closing phenylalanine or tryptophan. D genes are given only for firm matches. Where a row states a size, it is once, few, many or the class of an expanded clone; other rows omit it.

V gene: TRBV18; clone size: few; D gene: .; J gene: TRBJ1-5; CDR3 protein: CASSPDRGGNQPQHF; CDR3 DNA: TGTGCCAGCTCCCCCGACCGGGGAGGCAATCAGCCCCAGCATTTT
V gene: TRBV4-2; clone size: once; D gene: .; J gene: TRBJ2-5; CDR3 protein: CASSQSTGGHQETQYF; CDR3 DNA: TGTGCCAGCAGCCAATCAACGGGGGGCCACCAAGAGACCCAGTACTTC
V gene: TRBV21-1; clone size: .; D gene: .; J gene: TRBJ1-1; CDR3 protein: CATPGYPNTEAFF; CDR3 DNA: TGTGCCACCCCAGGGTACCCGAACACTGAAGCTTTCTTT
V gene: TRBV6-2/TRBV6-3; clone size: .; D gene: TRBD2; J gene: TRBJ2-2; CDR3 protein: CASSYDASGGPNTGELFF; CDR3 DNA: TGTGCCAGCAGTTACGACGCTAGCGGGGGTCCGAACACCGGGGAGCTGTTTTTT
V gene: TRBV4-2; clone size: .; D gene: .; J gene: TRBJ1-1; CDR3 protein: CASSQSGQAEAFF; CDR3 DNA: TGTGCCAGCAGCCAATCGGGGCAAGCTGAAGCTTTCTTT
V gene: TRBV30; clone size: .; D gene: TRBD1; J gene: TRBJ2-1; CDR3 protein: CAWSVGTGAYNEQFF; CDR3 DNA: TGTGCCTGGAGTGTAGGGACAGGGGCCTACAATGAGCAGTTCTTC
V gene: TRBV25-1; clone size: .; D gene: TRBD2; J gene: TRBJ2-5; CDR3 protein: CASSDLSGVDQKTQYF; CDR3 DNA: TGTGCCAGCAGTGACCTTAGCGGGGTAGACCAGAAGACCCAGTACTTC
V gene: TRBV5-1; clone size: medium-sized; D gene: TRBD1; J gene: TRBJ1-5; CDR3 protein: CASSLGGTGNQPQHF; CDR3 DNA: TGCGCCAGCAGCTTGGGGGGGACAGGGAATCAGCCCCAGCATTTT
V gene: TRBV18; clone size: .; D gene: .; J gene: TRBJ1-5; CDR3 protein: CASSPGNSNQPQHF; CDR3 DNA: TGTGCCAGCTCACCGGGCAATAGCAATCAGCCCCAGCATTTT
V gene: TRBV24-1; clone size: .; D gene: TRBD1; J gene: TRBJ2-1; CDR3 protein: CATSDAGTGSRNEQFF; CDR3 DNA: TGTGCCACCAGTGACGCCGGGACAGGGAGTAGGAATGAGCAGTTCTTC
V gene: TRBV28; clone size: .; D gene: .; J gene: TRBJ1-2; CDR3 protein: CASSNFGILNYGYTF; CDR3 DNA: TGTGCCAGCAGCAACTTCGGAATACTAAACTATGGCTACACCTTC
V gene: TRBV4-1; clone size: medium-sized; D gene: .; J gene: TRBJ2-2; CDR3 protein: CASSPGTGELFF; CDR3 DNA: TGCGCCAGCAGCCCCGGCACCGGGGAGCTGTTTTTT
V gene: TRBV28; clone size: .; D gene: .; J gene: TRBJ1-4; CDR3 protein: CASSTQGGEKLFF; CDR3 DNA: TGTGCCAGCAGTACACAGGGTGGGGAAAAACTGTTTTTT
V gene: TRBV13; clone size: .; D gene: .; J gene: TRBJ2-1; CDR3 protein: CASSLSRGEQFF; CDR3 DNA: TGTGCCAGCAGCCTCAGCCGGGGTGAGCAGTTCTTC
V gene: TRBV10-3; clone size: .; D gene: .; J gene: TRBJ1-2; CDR3 protein: CAISESVGDGYTF; CDR3 DNA: TGTGCCATCAGTGAGTCCGTGGGGGATGGCTACACCTTC
V gene: TRBV25-1; clone size: .; D gene: .; J gene: TRBJ1-1; CDR3 protein: CASFSGGNTEAFF; CDR3 DNA: TGTGCCAGCTTCTCGGGGGGGAACACTGAAGCTTTCTTT
V gene: TRBV5-4; clone size: few; D gene: .; J gene: TRBJ2-4; CDR3 protein: CASSLLGGGKNIQYF; CDR3 DNA: TGTGCCAGCAGCCTGCTCGGAGGGGGCAAAAACATTCAGTACTTC
V gene: TRBV21-1; clone size: .; D gene: .; J gene: TRBJ2-3; CDR3 protein: CASSKEAGGPYTDTQYF; CDR3 DNA: TGTGCCAGCAGCAAAGAAGCGGGGGGTCCTTACACAGATACGCAGTATTTT
V gene: TRBV3-1/TRBV3-2; clone size: once; D gene: .; J gene: TRBJ1-1; CDR3 protein: CASSQDANTEAFF; CDR3 DNA: TGTGCCAGCAGCCAAGATGCGAACACTGAAGCTTTCTTT
V gene: TRBV7-2; clone size: .; D gene: TRBD1; J gene: TRBJ2-7; CDR3 protein: CASSFERDRAYEQYF; CDR3 DNA: TGTGCCAGCAGCTTTGAACGGGACAGGGCCTACGAGCAGTACTTC
V gene: TRBV5-8; clone size: .; D gene: TRBD1; J gene: TRBJ1-5; CDR3 protein: CASSLDRGNQPQHF; CDR3 DNA: TGTGCCAGCAGCCTGGACAGGGGGAATCAGCCCCAGCATTTT
V gene: TRBV6-6; clone size: .; D gene: .; J gene: TRBJ2-7; CDR3 protein: CASSWAGGGEQYF; CDR3 DNA: TGTGCCAGCAGTTGGGCCGGGGGTGGAGAGCAGTACTTC
V gene: TRBV11-2; clone size: .; D gene: TRBD2; J gene: TRBJ2-1; CDR3 protein: CASSLGTSGGAEQFF; CDR3 DNA: TGTGCCAGCAGCCTTGGGACTAGCGGGGGGGCGGAACAGTTCTTC
V gene: TRBV5-1; clone size: .; D gene: TRBD1; J gene: TRBJ1-1; CDR3 protein: CASSHGQGLMNTEAFF; CDR3 DNA: TGCGCCAGCAGCCACGGACAGGGACTCATGAACACTGAAGCTTTCTTT
V gene: TRBV18; clone size: .; D gene: .; J gene: TRBJ2-4; CDR3 protein: CASSPSGGGAKNIQYF; CDR3 DNA: TGTGCCAGCTCTCCGAGTGGAGGGGGCGCCAAAAACATTCAGTACTTC
V gene: TRBV28; clone size: .; D gene: TRBD1; J gene: TRBJ1-2; CDR3 protein: CASSPTGFFRGYTF; CDR3 DNA: TGTGCCAGCAGTCCGACAGGGTTCTTTCGTGGCTACACCTTC
V gene: TRBV4-1; clone size: .; D gene: TRBD2; J gene: TRBJ2-1; CDR3 protein: CASSQGTSGGAYNEQFF; CDR3 DNA: TGCGCCAGCAGCCAGGGGACTAGCGGGGGGGCCTACAATGAGCAGTTCTTC
V gene: TRBV7-6; clone size: .; D gene: TRBD1; J gene: TRBJ2-7; CDR3 protein: CASSQHGTGLTYEQYF; CDR3 DNA: TGTGCCAGCAGCCAACATGGGACAGGGCTAACCTACGAGCAGTACTTC
V gene: TRBV7-3; clone size: .; D gene: .; J gene: TRBJ2-7; CDR3 protein: CASSSPPRSEQYF; CDR3 DNA: TGTGCCAGCAGCTCGCCCCCGAGGAGCGAGCAGTACTTC
V gene: TRBV6-2/TRBV6-3; clone size: .; D gene: TRBD2; J gene: TRBJ2-7; CDR3 protein: CASSYSPSGGREQYF; CDR3 DNA: TGTGCCAGCAGTTACTCGCCTAGCGGGGGTCGGGAGCAGTACTTC
V gene: TRBV9; clone size: .; D gene: TRBD1; J gene: TRBJ1-1; CDR3 protein: CASSVGDRGVNMNTEAFF; CDR3 DNA: TGTGCCAGCAGCGTAGGTGACAGGGGTGTGAATATGAACACTGAAGCTTTCTTT
V gene: TRBV27; clone size: few; D gene: .; J gene: TRBJ2-7; CDR3 protein: CASSITQSYEQYF; CDR3 DNA: TGTGCCAGCAGTATTACCCAGTCCTACGAGCAGTACTTC
V gene: TRBV11-2; clone size: few; D gene: .; J gene: TRBJ1-1; CDR3 protein: CASSLDLGGTEAFF; CDR3 DNA: TGTGCCAGCAGCTTAGATCTCGGGGGAACTGAAGCTTTCTTT
V gene: TRBV18; clone size: .; D gene: TRBD2; J gene: TRBJ2-4; CDR3 protein: CASSPGSGGLSKNIQYF; CDR3 DNA: TGTGCCAGCTCACCAGGTAGCGGGGGCCTTTCCAAAAACATTCAGTACTTC
V gene: TRBV27; clone size: .; D gene: .; J gene: TRBJ2-2; CDR3 protein: CASSLSIAGELFF; CDR3 DNA: TGTGCCAGCAGTTTATCGATAGCCGGGGAGCTGTTTTTT
V gene: TRBV5-6; clone size: .; D gene: TRBD2; J gene: TRBJ2-5; CDR3 protein: CASSFQRGGSQYF; CDR3 DNA: TGTGCCAGCAGCTTCCAGCGGGGGGGCTCTCAGTACTTC
V gene: TRBV4-3; clone size: .; D gene: TRBD2; J gene: TRBJ2-1; CDR3 protein: CASSHSSGGAYNEQFF; CDR3 DNA: TGCGCCAGCAGCCACTCCAGCGGGGGGGCTTACAATGAGCAGTTCTTC
V gene: TRBV3-1/TRBV3-2; clone size: .; D gene: TRBD1; J gene: TRBJ1-3; CDR3 protein: CASSSTGAGNTIYF; CDR3 DNA: TGTGCCAGCAGCTCAACAGGGGCTGGAAACACCATATATTTT
V gene: TRBV13; clone size: once; D gene: TRBD1; J gene: TRBJ2-7; CDR3 protein: CASSLGGTDYEQYF; CDR3 DNA: TGTGCCAGCAGCTTAGGAGGGACAGACTACGAGCAGTACTTC
V gene: TRBV6-5; clone size: .; D gene: .; J gene: TRBJ1-6; CDR3 protein: CASRTSSYNSPLHF; CDR3 DNA: TGTGCCAGCAGGACGAGCTCCTATAATTCACCCCTCCACTTT